The following is a T cell receptor beta chain sequence with its context. Per germline, CDR1 MDHEN and CDR2 SYDVKM. CDR3 length: 15 amino acids. Germline trimming cut 6 bases from V and 0 bases from J; bases unmatched to any gene: 3. This entry belongs to a study of OX40 agonist ivuxolimab in advanced cancers. Whole-study context: Every 2 weeks, patients got intravenous ivuxolimab at one of six dose levels (0.01-10 mg/kg).

TCRdb keeps only in-frame clones here, not all; method: immunoSEQ multiplex PCR. The sample consists of tens of thousands of clones, 60% to 85% of them appearing once. This chain joins TRBV28 and TRBJ2-7, with 12 bases aligning to TRBD2. This clonotype was sampled from an adult with an advanced solid tumor such as melanoma, head and neck, liver or kidney cancer. The material was CD4+ or CD8+ T cells sorted from blood, obtained in a trial of the OX40 agonist ivuxolimab. The CDR3 protein is CASSGLAGTSYEQYF. The CDR3 nucleotides are TGTGCCAGCAGCGGACTAGCGGGAACCTCCTACGAGCAGTACTTC.